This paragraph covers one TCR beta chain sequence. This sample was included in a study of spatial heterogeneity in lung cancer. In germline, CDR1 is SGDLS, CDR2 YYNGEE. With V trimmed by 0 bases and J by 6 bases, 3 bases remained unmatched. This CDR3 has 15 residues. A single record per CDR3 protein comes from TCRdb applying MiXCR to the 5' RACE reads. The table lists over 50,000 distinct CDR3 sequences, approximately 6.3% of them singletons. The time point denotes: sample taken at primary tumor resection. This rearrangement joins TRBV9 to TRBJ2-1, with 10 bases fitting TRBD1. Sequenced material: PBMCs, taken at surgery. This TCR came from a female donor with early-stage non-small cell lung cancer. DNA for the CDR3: TGTGCCAGCAGCGTAGGTGGGACAGGGGTCAATGAGCAGTTCTTC. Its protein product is CASSVGGTGVNEQFF.